This T cell receptor beta chain appears in the sequencing data of a study of PD-1 blockade in classical Hodgkin lymphoma. The study, taken as a whole, reports: Compared with healthy donors, newly diagnosed patients reportedly showed lower baseline TCR diversity.

TCRdb's table, derived via immunoSEQ multiplex PCR, lists solely in-frame clones and lacks some. Of 9,000 to 10,000 clones in the sample, 90% to 95% were seen once. Each patient's relapse followed autologous stem cell transplantation, and brentuximab vedotin exposure varied. Progressive disease, partial response or complete response was each patient's best response. A word on this clone: The antigen is unknown.

Germline trimming cut 2 bases from V and 4 bases from J; bases unmatched to any gene: 5. This CDR3 has 15 residues. Per the germline V gene, CDR1 is MNHEY and CDR2 is SMNVEV (reference sequence). The V gene is TRBV27, the J gene TRBJ2-7; 10 bases are shared with TRBD1. Sequenced here: peripheral blood mononuclear cells (PBMCs), sampled at baseline. This sequence was found in a human donor with classical Hodgkin lymphoma. CDR3 in amino acids: CASSLGQGGIYEQYF. In DNA, the CDR3 is TGTGCCAGCAGTTTAGGACAGGGGGGCATTTACGAGCAGTACTTC.